Below, 5 T cell receptor beta chains from the same sample are listed, as sequenced in a study of blood T cell repertoires in COVID-19. Produced via immunoSEQ multiplex PCR; TCRdb's table is partial and in-frame only. The sample records hundreds of thousands of clones, 70% to 90% being singletons. Sample: peripheral blood. Source of these receptors: a woman aged 70-85 years with COVID-19, enrolled during active disease.

This chain joins TRBV7-2 and TRBJ1-5; D unclear. CDR1 and CDR2 (germline): SGHTA, FQGNSA. The CDR3 totals 13 residues. Trimming cost V 4 bases and J 3 bases, with 7 bases left between them. CDR3 amino acids: CASSYTFNQPQHF. The CDR3 nucleotides are TGTGCCAGCAGCTACACCTTCAATCAGCCCCAGCATTTT.

There are a few counts of this clone. The V and J genes are TRBV19 and TRBJ1-6, with 8 nucleotides matching TRBD1. The CDR3 totals 14 residues. V trimming: 8 bases; J trimming: 8 bases; junction bases outside the gene matches: 8. The germline CDR1 and CDR2 sequences are LNHDA and SQIVND (reference sequence). Here the CDR3 DNA reads TGTGCCAGTCGAGTGCAGGGGGCTTATTCACCCCTCCACTTT. Protein: CASRVQGAYSPLHF.

This clone was seen only a few times. The rearrangement uses TRBV6-5 and TRBJ2-3; 7 positions match TRBD2. The J segment lost 4 bases and the V segment lost 7 bases, leaving 11 bases of the junction unmatched. Germline V gene data show CDR1 as MNHEY and CDR2 as SVGAGI. The CDR3 length is 15 residues. The CDR3 here is CASKKRAGESDTQYF. CDR3 in DNA: TGTGCCAGCAAGAAAAGGGCGGGGGAATCAGATACGCAGTATTTT.

The V and J genes are TRBV28 and TRBJ1-4, with a tentative D call TRBD1 (6 bases). The V gene's germline CDR1 is MDHEN and CDR2 SYDVKM. Trimming pared 5 bases from V and 4 bases from J, leaving 14 bases between. This CDR3 spans 15 amino acids. The DNA of the CDR3 is TGTGCCAGCAGTCCGGGGGGGGCTCTTAATGAAAAACTGTTTTTT. Translated, it gives CASSPGGALNEKLFF.

The chain carries TRBV20-1 and TRBJ2-5; 9 bases line up with TRBD1. There are 16 residues in the CDR3. The V gene's germline CDR1 is DFQATT and CDR2 SNEGSKA (reference sequence). The J segment lost 5 bases and the V segment lost 3 bases, leaving 13 bases of the junction unmatched. The CDR3 nucleotides read TGCAGTGCTAGTACTCCGTTGACAGGGGGTGTGGAGACCCAGTACTTC. This sequence encodes CSASTPLTGGVETQYF.